The 2 T cell receptor beta chains presented below share a single source sample, sequenced in a study of blood T cell repertoires in COVID-19. Clones were read by immunoSEQ multiplex PCR, and TCRdb kept only the in-frame ones, dropping some. The sample has 34,000 or so clones; roughly nine tenths are singletons. Sequencing was done on a sample of peripheral blood. These receptors were obtained from a man between 50 and 59 years old with active or convalescent COVID-19.

The chain employs TRBV14 and TRBJ2-7; the match to TRBD1 covers 8 bases. After removal of 1 base from V and 0 bases from J, the junction contained 5 bases not matched to a gene. The germline V gene has CDR1 SGHDN and CDR2 FVKESK. The CDR3 spans 16 residues. The CDR3 region is CASSQAWTGLSYEQYF. CDR3 coding DNA: TGTGCCAGCAGCCAAGCATGGACAGGGCTCTCCTACGAGCAGTACTTC. The complete variable domain, with remaining parts taken from reference TRBV14 and TRBJ2-7, reads EAGVTQFPSHSVIEKGQTVTLRCDPISGHDNLYWYRRVMGKEIKFLLHFVKESKQDESGMPNNRFLAERTGGTYSTLKVQPAELEDSGVYFCASSQAWTGLSYEQYFGPGTRLTVT.

The rearrangement joins TRBV6-6 to TRBJ2-1, with 9 bases fitting TRBD1. The V and J ends lost 4 bases and 0 bases, in that order; junction bases with no gene match: 4. Germline CDR1 reads MNHNY; CDR2 reads SVGAGI (reference sequence). The CDR3 has 16 amino acids. The CDR3 DNA reads as TGTGCCAGCAGTTCGGACAGGGGATCCTCCTACAATGAGCAGTTCTTC. It is translated as CASSSDRGSSYNEQFF.